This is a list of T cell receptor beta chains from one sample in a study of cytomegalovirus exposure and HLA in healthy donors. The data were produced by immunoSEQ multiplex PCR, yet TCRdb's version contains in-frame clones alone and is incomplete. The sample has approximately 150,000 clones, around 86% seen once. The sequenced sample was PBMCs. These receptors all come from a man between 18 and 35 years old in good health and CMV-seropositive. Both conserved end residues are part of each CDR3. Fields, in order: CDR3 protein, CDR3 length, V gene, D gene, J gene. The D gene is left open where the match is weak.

CDR3aa: CASSFGQGTYEQYF
len: 14
v_gene: TRBV5-6
d_gene: TRBD1
j_gene: TRBJ2-7

CDR3aa: CASSPTGRTVSYGYTF
len: 16
v_gene: TRBV7-9
d_gene: TRBD1
j_gene: TRBJ1-2

CDR3aa: CASSLAGFYEQYF
len: 13
v_gene: TRBV6-5
d_gene: .
j_gene: TRBJ2-7

CDR3aa: CSVRTSAFYEQYF
len: 13
v_gene: TRBV29-1
d_gene: TRBD2
j_gene: TRBJ2-7

CDR3aa: CASSFIQENGYTF
len: 13
v_gene: TRBV5-5
d_gene: .
j_gene: TRBJ1-2

CDR3aa: CASSSGSSYEQYF
len: 13
v_gene: TRBV27
d_gene: .
j_gene: TRBJ2-7

CDR3aa: CASSVGPGGYNEQFF
len: 15
v_gene: TRBV9
d_gene: TRBD2
j_gene: TRBJ2-1

CDR3aa: CATRWRENLNTGELFF
len: 16
v_gene: TRBV28
d_gene: .
j_gene: TRBJ2-2

CDR3aa: CASSTTRGHEQYF
len: 13
v_gene: TRBV13
d_gene: .
j_gene: TRBJ2-7

CDR3aa: CASSLQAENTEAFF
len: 14
v_gene: TRBV18
d_gene: .
j_gene: TRBJ1-1

CDR3aa: CVAGRRKDTQYF
len: 12
v_gene: TRBV27
d_gene: TRBD2
j_gene: TRBJ2-3

CDR3aa: CASSTNGPWTSGNSYEQYF
len: 19
v_gene: TRBV19
d_gene: TRBD2
j_gene: TRBJ2-7

CDR3aa: CAISRDRANEKLFF
len: 14
v_gene: TRBV10-3
d_gene: TRBD1
j_gene: TRBJ1-4

CDR3aa: CALNRDTNYGYTF
len: 13
v_gene: TRBV30
d_gene: .
j_gene: TRBJ1-2

CDR3aa: CASSVGGAVLSEAFF
len: 15
v_gene: TRBV9
d_gene: .
j_gene: TRBJ1-1

CDR3aa: CASSRRGTEAFF
len: 12
v_gene: TRBV6-5
d_gene: .
j_gene: TRBJ1-1

CDR3aa: CASSPPGGGTYEQYF
len: 15
v_gene: TRBV18
d_gene: .
j_gene: TRBJ2-7

CDR3aa: CASSFSSGTQGRGYTF
len: 16
v_gene: TRBV7-9
d_gene: .
j_gene: TRBJ1-2

CDR3aa: CASSGTDNSPLHF
len: 13
v_gene: TRBV27
d_gene: TRBD1
j_gene: TRBJ1-6

CDR3aa: CASSPSTGPGTEAFF
len: 15
v_gene: TRBV4-1
d_gene: TRBD1
j_gene: TRBJ1-1

CDR3aa: CASSLSGTEGETQYF
len: 15
v_gene: TRBV5-1
d_gene: TRBD1
j_gene: TRBJ2-5

CDR3aa: CASSSTGTSNEQFF
len: 14
v_gene: TRBV7-2
d_gene: TRBD2
j_gene: TRBJ2-1

CDR3aa: CASSLDRYYGYTF
len: 13
v_gene: TRBV5-6
d_gene: .
j_gene: TRBJ1-2

CDR3aa: CASSPRRTGGYEQYF
len: 15
v_gene: TRBV27
d_gene: TRBD1
j_gene: TRBJ2-7

CDR3aa: CASSQEVRPTEAFF
len: 14
v_gene: TRBV4-3
d_gene: .
j_gene: TRBJ1-1

CDR3aa: CASSLLQSGGAYNEQFF
len: 17
v_gene: TRBV18
d_gene: TRBD2
j_gene: TRBJ2-1

CDR3aa: CASSQDRSENQPQHF
len: 15
v_gene: TRBV4-1
d_gene: .
j_gene: TRBJ1-5

CDR3aa: CASSWGQALYEQYF
len: 14
v_gene: TRBV7-2
d_gene: TRBD1
j_gene: TRBJ2-7

CDR3aa: CASRDRAKWHF
len: 11
v_gene: TRBV28
d_gene: TRBD1
j_gene: TRBJ1-5